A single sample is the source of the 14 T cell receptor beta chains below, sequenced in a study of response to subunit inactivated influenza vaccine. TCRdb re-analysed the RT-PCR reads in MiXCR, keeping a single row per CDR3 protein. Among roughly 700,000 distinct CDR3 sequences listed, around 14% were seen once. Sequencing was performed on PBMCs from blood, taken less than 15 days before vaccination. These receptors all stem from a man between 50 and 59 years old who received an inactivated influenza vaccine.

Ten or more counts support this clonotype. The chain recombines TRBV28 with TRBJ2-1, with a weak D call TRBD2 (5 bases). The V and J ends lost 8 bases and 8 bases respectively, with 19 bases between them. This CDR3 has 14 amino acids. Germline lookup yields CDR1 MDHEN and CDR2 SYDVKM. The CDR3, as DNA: TGTGCCAGCCAAAGTCGTCGGGGTTTAGATGAGCAGTTCTTC. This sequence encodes CASQSRRGLDEQFF.

The CDR3 sequence is CASSYFIRREQTGELFF. The CDR3 region has the DNA TGTGCCAGCAGTTACTTCATAAGGAGGGAACAAACCGGGGAGCTGTTTTTT. The genes are TRBV6-2 or TRBV6-3 and TRBJ2-2; D perhaps matches TRBD2 (6 bases). CDR1 MNHEY and CDR2 SVGEGT come from the germline V gene. CDR3 length equals 17 residues. V dropped 1 base and J dropped 5 bases, with 17 bases sitting between them.

The CDR3 loop reads CATSDQPRDSDKSTNTGELFF. The CDR3 DNA sequence: TGTGCCACCAGTGACCAACCCCGGGACTCGGACAAATCAACGAACACCGGGGAGCTGTTTTTT. The chain recombines TRBV24-1 with TRBJ2-2; a possible D gene is TRBD2 (6 bases). Trimming pared 4 bases from V and 0 bases from J, leaving 26 bases between. This CDR3 is 21 amino acids long. The germline V gene encodes CDR1 KGHDR and CDR2 SFDVKD.

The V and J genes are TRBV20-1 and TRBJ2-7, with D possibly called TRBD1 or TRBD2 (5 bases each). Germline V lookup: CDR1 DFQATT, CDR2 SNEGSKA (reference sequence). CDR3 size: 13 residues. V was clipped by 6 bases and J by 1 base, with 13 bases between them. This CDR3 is CSAPGDQSYEQYF. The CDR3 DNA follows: TGCAGTGCCCCCGGGGACCAGTCCTACGAGCAGTACTTC.

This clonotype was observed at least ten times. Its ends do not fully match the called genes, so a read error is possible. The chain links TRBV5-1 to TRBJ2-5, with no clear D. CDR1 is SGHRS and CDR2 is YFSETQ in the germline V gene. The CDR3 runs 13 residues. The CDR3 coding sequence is TGTGCCAGCAGCTTAGATTCGAGGGAGACCCAGTACTTC. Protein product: CASSLDSRETQYF. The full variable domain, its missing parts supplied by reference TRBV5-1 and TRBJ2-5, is KAGVTQTPRYLIKTRGQQVTLSCSPISGHRSVSWYQQTPGQGLQFLFEYFSETQRNKGNFPGRFSGRQFSNSRSEMNVSTLELGDSALYLCASSLDSRETQYFGPGTRLLVL.

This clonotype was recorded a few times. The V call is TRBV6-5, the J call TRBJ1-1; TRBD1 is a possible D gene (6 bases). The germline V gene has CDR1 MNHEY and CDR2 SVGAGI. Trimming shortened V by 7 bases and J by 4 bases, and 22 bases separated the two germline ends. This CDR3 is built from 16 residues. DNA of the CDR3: TGTGCCAGCAATAAGCTCCCCGGGGGCCCGGGCACTGAAGCTTTCTTT. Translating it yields CASNKLPGGPGTEAFF.

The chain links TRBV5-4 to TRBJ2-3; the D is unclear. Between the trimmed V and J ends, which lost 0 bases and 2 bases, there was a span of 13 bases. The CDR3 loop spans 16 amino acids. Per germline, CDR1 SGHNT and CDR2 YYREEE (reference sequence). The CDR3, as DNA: TGTGCCAGCAGCTTGGGGTCCCGCACCTTCACAGATACGCAGTATTTT. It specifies CASSLGSRTFTDTQYF.

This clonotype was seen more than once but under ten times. The CDR3 sequence is CSARSGTSGRSGTDTQYF. The CDR3 DNA follows: TGCAGTGCTAGGAGTGGGACTAGCGGGAGGTCCGGCACAGATACGCAGTATTTT. The chain recombines TRBV20-1 with TRBJ2-3; the match to TRBD2 covers 15 bases. This CDR3 contains 18 residues. Germline-derived CDR1 and CDR2 are DFQATT and SNEGSKA (reference sequence). Germline trimming cut 3 bases from V and 1 base from J; bases unmatched to any gene: 8.

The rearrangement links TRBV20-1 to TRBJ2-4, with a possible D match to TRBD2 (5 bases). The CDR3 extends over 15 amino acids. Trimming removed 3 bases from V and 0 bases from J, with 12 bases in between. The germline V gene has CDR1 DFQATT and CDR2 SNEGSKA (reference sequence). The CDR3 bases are TGCAGTGCTAGGAGCGGTCTGCTAGCCAAAAACATTCAGTACTTC. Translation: CSARSGLLAKNIQYF.

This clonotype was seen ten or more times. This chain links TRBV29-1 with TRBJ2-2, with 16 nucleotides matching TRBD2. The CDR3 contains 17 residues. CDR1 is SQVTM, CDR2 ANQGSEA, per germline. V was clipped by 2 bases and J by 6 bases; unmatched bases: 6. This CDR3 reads CSVESPGLAGGSGELFF. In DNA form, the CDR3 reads TGCAGCGTTGAATCCCCGGGACTAGCGGGAGGGTCCGGGGAGCTGTTTTTT.

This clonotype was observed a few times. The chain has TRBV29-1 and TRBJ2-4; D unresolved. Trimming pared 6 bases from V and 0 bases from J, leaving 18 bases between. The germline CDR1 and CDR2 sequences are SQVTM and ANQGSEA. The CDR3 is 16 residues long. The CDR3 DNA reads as TGCAGCGTGACGGATTCCTTAGTTCTAGCCAAAAACATTCAGTACTTC. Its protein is CSVTDSLVLAKNIQYF.

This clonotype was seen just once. The CDR3 DNA reads as TGCAGTGCTGCCGGGACTAGCGGGAGCCCCTACGAGCAGTACTTC. Encoded protein: CSAAGTSGSPYEQYF. The V gene is TRBV20-1, the J gene TRBJ2-7; 14 nucleotides line up with TRBD2. Trimming removed 5 bases from V and 2 bases from J; junction bases left unmatched: 5. CDR1 and CDR2 from the germline V gene are DFQATT and SNEGSKA (reference sequence). The CDR3 length is 15 residues.

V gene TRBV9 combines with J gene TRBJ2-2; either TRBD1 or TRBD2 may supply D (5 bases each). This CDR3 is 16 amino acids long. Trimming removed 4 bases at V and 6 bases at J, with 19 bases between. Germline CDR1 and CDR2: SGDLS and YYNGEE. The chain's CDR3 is CASSSRDAPWAGELFF. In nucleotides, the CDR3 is TGTGCCAGCAGCTCAAGGGACGCACCTTGGGCCGGGGAGCTGTTTTTT.

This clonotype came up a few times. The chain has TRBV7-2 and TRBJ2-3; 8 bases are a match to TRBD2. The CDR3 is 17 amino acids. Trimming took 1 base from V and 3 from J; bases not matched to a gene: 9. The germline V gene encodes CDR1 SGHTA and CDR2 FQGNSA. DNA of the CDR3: TGTGCCAGCAGCTTAGGCGGGGGGATAGGGGTTACAGATACGCAGTATTTT. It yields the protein CASSLGGGIGVTDTQYF.